This TCR beta chain was obtained from a study of CD8+ T cells in alopecia areata. Findings of the study overall: While tofacitinib was given, many expanded lesional clones persisted in scalp and blood.

cDNA serving as the sequencing template came from extracted, reverse transcribed RNA. Sequencing used immunoSEQ multiplex PCR; TCRdb keeps in-frame clones, though not all of them. The sample carries more than 85,000 clones, about 64% recorded once. The CDR3 loop spans 14 amino acids. In germline, CDR1 is MGHRA, CDR2 YSYEKL. V dropped 1 base and J dropped 4 bases, with 10 bases sitting between them. Treatment reported: oral pan-JAK inhibitor, 5-10 mg twice daily. A remark on this clone: What it binds is not known.

V gene TRBV4-1 combines with J gene TRBJ1-2; D is undetermined. The clonotype originates from a human donor with alopecia areata. The material sequenced was CD8+ T cells sorted from blood, taken at week 4, from a patient treated with tofacitinib. The CDR3 DNA reads as TGCGCCAGCAGCCAAGTCGGAGGTCCCTATGGCTACACCTTC. As protein: CASSQVGGPYGYTF.